These 27 T cell receptor beta chains were sequenced from one sample in a study of radiotherapy plus CTLA-4 blockade in lung cancer. Method: immunoSEQ multiplex PCR; TCRdb's copy keeps in-frame clones and lacks some. This repertoire shows 110,000 or so clones, just under 80% found once; its top ten account for 4.5% to 5.5%. Specimen: peripheral blood, collected from a patient treated with radiotherapy plus ipilimumab. These receptors were collected from a human donor with non-small cell lung cancer who had a partial response to radiotherapy plus ipilimumab.

The genes are TRBV28 and TRBJ2-7; 13 bases are shared with TRBD2. The germline V gene encodes CDR1 MDHEN and CDR2 SYDVKM. V was pared by 5 bases and J by 3 bases, with 4 bases of the junction left unmatched. This CDR3 is built from 15 residues. As DNA, the CDR3 is TGTGCCAGCAGTCCGGGACTAGCGGGATTCTACGAGCAGTACGTC. Translation: CASSPGLAGFYEQYV.

This rearrangement joins TRBV7-9 to TRBJ2-3; 8 positions match TRBD2. The ends lost 2 bases at V and 4 bases at J; junction bases unmatched: 5. Germline CDR1 SEHNR, CDR2 FQNEAQ (reference sequence). This CDR3 contains 15 residues. The CDR3 protein is CASSLSSGSADTQYF. Written as DNA, the CDR3 is TGTGCCAGCAGCTTATCAAGCGGGAGTGCAGATACGCAGTATTTT.

This chain uses TRBV7-6 with TRBJ2-3; D gene uncertain. CDR1 SGHVS and CDR2 FNYEAQ come from the germline V gene. The length of the CDR3 is 11 residues. V dropped 8 bases and J dropped 4 bases, with 7 bases sitting between them. The CDR3 sequence is CASGRSDTQYF. DNA of the CDR3: TGTGCCAGCGGCAGGTCAGATACGCAGTATTTT.

J is TRBJ2-7 and V is TRBV25-1, with 7 bases aligning to TRBD1. The V and J ends lost 4 bases and 10 bases, in that order; junction bases with no gene match: 10. This CDR3 has 13 residues. CDR1 is MGHDK and CDR2 is SYGVNS in the germline V gene. The CDR3 DNA follows: TGTGCCAGCAGTGTACAAGACAGGGCCAGACAGTACTTC. Its translation: CASSVQDRARQYF.

CDR3 in amino acids: CAIKAGDTDTQYF. DNA for the CDR3: TGTGCCATCAAGGCGGGAGATACAGATACGCAGTATTTT. V gene TRBV10-3 combines with J gene TRBJ2-3; 7 bases are a match to TRBD2. The germline gives CDR1 ENHRY, CDR2 SYGVKD. The CDR3 is 13 residues long. The V segment lost 7 bases and the J segment 3 bases; nucleotides outside the gene matches: 4.

V usage is TRBV7-2 and J usage is TRBJ2-1; D is perhaps TRBD2 (6 bases). CDR1 and CDR2 from the germline V gene are SGHTA and FQGNSA. This CDR3 comprises 17 residues. V lost 5 bases to trimming and J lost 0 bases, with 17 bases between them. CDR3 protein: CASSTQPGDFSYNEQFF. The CDR3 DNA reads TGTGCCAGCAGCACTCAACCGGGGGACTTCTCCTACAATGAGCAGTTCTTC.

The chain recombines TRBV6-5 with TRBJ2-1; 7 bases line up with TRBD1. J gave up 6 bases and V 4 bases, and 3 bases lay outside the gene matches. CDR1 is MNHEY and CDR2 is SVGAGI in the germline V gene. The CDR3 runs to 13 residues. The CDR3 sequence is CASSSQGRNEQFF. For the CDR3, the DNA is TGTGCCAGCAGTTCACAGGGGCGCAATGAGCAGTTCTTC.

This clone has a handful of counts. The chain is built from TRBV19 and TRBJ1-1; D not certain. This CDR3 is built from 15 residues. CDR1 and CDR2 from the germline V gene are LNHDA and SQIVND (reference sequence). Trimming removed 4 bases from V and 0 bases from J, with 12 bases in between. In DNA, the CDR3 is TGTGCCAGTAGTAGTAGTCCACCTATGAACACTGAAGCTTTCTTT. It translates to CASSSSPPMNTEAFF.

V gene TRBV21-1 combines with J gene TRBJ1-2; TRBD1 is the table's D call and was not checked against the DNA. TRBV21-1 is an annotated pseudogene. This CDR3 is 13 amino acids long. The CDR3 bases are TGTGCCAGCAAGACAGGGGATCAGAATGGCTACACCTTC. Amino acids: CASKTGDQNGYTF.

This rearrangement joins TRBV19 to TRBJ1-4, with D uncertain. The V end lost 6 bases, the J end lost 0 bases, and 8 bases lay between the germline ends. The CDR3 totals 14 residues. Germline CDR1 is LNHDA and CDR2 is SQIVND (reference sequence). The CDR3 DNA reads TGTGCCAGTAGCCGGTCTGCAACTAATGAAAAACTGTTTTTT. Its protein is CASSRSATNEKLFF.

This clone came up a few times. The DNA for the CDR3 is TGTGCCACCAGCAGAGACCGGAACACCGGGGAGCTGTTTTTT. This translates into CATSRDRNTGELFF. This chain uses TRBV15 with TRBJ2-2, with D uncertain. Germline V lookup: CDR1 LNHNV, CDR2 YYDKDF (reference sequence). The CDR3 is 14 amino acids. Between the trimmed V and J ends, which lost 0 bases and 1 base, there was a span of 3 bases.

This chain connects TRBV6-5 to TRBJ1-1, with a possible D match to TRBD1 (5 bases). Trimming shortened V by 3 bases and J by 2 bases, and 10 bases separated the two germline ends. Germline assignment: CDR1 MNHEY and CDR2 SVGAGI. This CDR3 contains 14 residues. CDR3 DNA: TGTGCCAGCAGTTATAGGCGGGACAACACTGAAGCTTTCTTT. It codes for CASSYRRDNTEAFF.

The CDR3 DNA reads TGCGCCAGCAGCCAAGAGGGGGGGCTAGCGGGAGAAGGGGCGGAGACCCAGTACTTC. Protein sequence: CASSQEGGLAGEGAETQYF. The chain combines TRBV4-1 with TRBJ2-5, with TRBD2 matching over 10 bases. Per the germline V gene, CDR1 is MGHRA and CDR2 is YSYEKL. The length of the CDR3 is 19 residues. J gave up 5 bases and V 0 bases, and 15 bases lay outside the gene matches.

V and J are TRBV5-4 and TRBJ1-2; 8 nucleotides line up with TRBD1. J lost 8 bases, V lost 2 bases, and 8 bases had no gene match. This CDR3 has 14 amino acids. The germline CDR1 and CDR2 sequences are SGHNT and YYREEE (reference sequence). The CDR3 protein is CASSFPRTGGGYTF. CDR3 in DNA: TGTGCCAGCAGCTTTCCTCGCACAGGGGGAGGCTACACCTTC.

This clone was seen only a few times. This chain uses TRBV4-2 with TRBJ2-2, with 8 nucleotides matching TRBD2. V shed 5 bases, J shed 6 bases, and the junction held 11 bases outside the gene matches. The CDR3 covers 16 residues. CDR1 and CDR2 from the germline V gene are LGHNA and YNFKEQ. The CDR3: CASSEGSGVESGELFF. The CDR3 DNA reads as TGTGCCAGCAGCGAAGGTAGCGGGGTAGAATCCGGGGAGCTGTTTTTT.

The gene calls are TRBV11-2 and TRBJ1-4; maybe TRBD1 (5 bases). V shed 6 bases and J shed 7 bases, with 12 bases lying between them. Germline assignment: CDR1 SGHAT and CDR2 FQNNGV. This CDR3 is 13 amino acids long. The CDR3 protein is CASRRAGGEKLFF. As DNA, the CDR3 is TGTGCCAGCAGACGCGCCGGGGGTGAAAAACTGTTTTTT.

J is TRBJ1-1 and V is TRBV29-1; 8 nucleotides agree with TRBD1. CDR3 length equals 13 residues. The J segment lost 7 bases and the V segment lost 4 bases, leaving 8 bases of the junction unmatched. The germline CDR1 and CDR2 sequences are SQVTM and ANQGSEA. The CDR3 loop reads CSVAWGRGREAFF. CDR3 coding DNA: TGCAGCGTTGCGTGGGGCAGGGGGCGTGAAGCTTTCTTT. The full variable domain, its missing parts supplied by reference TRBV29-1 and TRBJ1-1, is SAVISQKPSRDICQRGTSLTIQCQVDSQVTMMFWYRQQPGQSLTLIATANQGSEATYESGFVIDKFPISRPNLTFSTLTVSNMSPEDSSIYLCSVAWGRGREAFFGQGTRLTVV.

This clone was seen repeatedly, ten times or more. The chain recombines TRBV7-3 with TRBJ2-5; 16 bases fit TRBD2. There are 21 residues in the CDR3. After removal of 5 bases from V and 4 bases from J, the junction contained 19 bases not matched to a gene. Per germline, CDR1 SGHTA and CDR2 FQGTGA. CDR3 bases: TGTGCCAGCAGCCATTTAGGGGCACCGGGACTAGCGGGAGGGCGCCGAGAGACCCAGTACTTC. Amino acid sequence: CASSHLGAPGLAGGRRETQYF.

This clone was seen a few times. The chain carries TRBV7-2 and TRBJ2-3; 10 bases are a match to TRBD2. This CDR3 contains 17 residues. Germline values: CDR1 SGHTA, CDR2 FQGNSA. Trimming took 2 bases from V and 4 from J; bases not matched to a gene: 9. CDR3 DNA sequence: TGTGCCAGCAGCTTACGGCCTAGCGGGAGCTGGGCAGATACGCAGTATTTT. It specifies CASSLRPSGSWADTQYF.

Notes on this clone: One junction end does not reproduce the germline sequence, and a read error may be involved. V gene TRBV7-7 combines with J gene TRBJ2-5, with 7 bases aligning to TRBD1. The CDR3 is 15 residues long. CDR1 is SSHAT, CDR2 FNYEAQ, per germline (reference sequence). The CDR3 protein is CASSLTGAAQETQYF. CDR3 nucleotide sequence: TGTGCTAGCAGCCTAACAGGGGCGGCTCAAGAGACCCAGTACTTC.

The rearrangement joins TRBV6-5 to TRBJ2-2; D possibly corresponds to TRBD1 (6 bases). Germline lookup yields CDR1 MNHEY and CDR2 SVGAGI. The CDR3 consists of 16 residues. Trimming took 0 bases from V and 2 from J, leaving 10 bases between them. CDR3 in amino acids: CASSYSWTDNTGELFF. In DNA, the CDR3 is TGTGCCAGCAGTTACTCCTGGACAGACAACACCGGGGAGCTGTTTTTT.

The chain couples TRBV5-1 to TRBJ2-2, with D possibly matching TRBD2 (6 bases). Germline CDR1 and CDR2: SGHRS and YFSETQ. The CDR3 totals 16 residues. V was cut by 4 bases and J by 4 bases, with 17 bases left in between. CDR3 loop: CASSRTTRVGTGELFF. CDR3 DNA: TGCGCCAGCAGCCGGACTACGAGGGTTGGCACCGGGGAGCTGTTTTTT. The whole variable domain, filled in from reference TRBV5-1 and TRBJ2-2, reads KAGVTQTPRYLIKTRGQQVTLSCSPISGHRSVSWYQQTPGQGLQFLFEYFSETQRNKGNFPGRFSGRQFSNSRSEMNVSTLELGDSALYLCASSRTTRVGTGELFFGEGSRLTVL.

The V call is TRBV9, the J call TRBJ2-5; 9 positions agree with TRBD2. The V and J ends lost 4 bases and 0 bases, in that order; junction bases with no gene match: 10. The germline V gene has CDR1 SGDLS and CDR2 YYNGEE. CDR3 size: 17 residues. CDR3 residues: CASSPRTSAKYQETQYF. CDR3 bases: TGTGCCAGCAGCCCAAGGACTAGCGCTAAGTACCAAGAGACCCAGTACTTC.

This sequence joins TRBV11-2 and TRBJ1-1; 10 nucleotides line up with TRBD1. Germline CDR1 is SGHAT and CDR2 is FQNNGV. The CDR3 contains 17 residues. Germline trimming cut 2 bases from V and 5 bases from J; bases unmatched to any gene: 11. In DNA, the CDR3 is TGTGCCAGCAGCTTAAAGACAGGGGGCGATGGGAGGACTGAAGCTTTCTTT. This translates into CASSLKTGGDGRTEAFF.

V gene TRBV28 combines with J gene TRBJ2-5; TRBD2 is a possible D gene (6 bases). From germline, CDR1 is MDHEN and CDR2 SYDVKM. The V end lost 8 bases, the J end lost 5 bases, and 6 bases lay between the germline ends. The CDR3 runs to 10 residues. CDR3 sequence (DNA): TGTGCCAGCGGGAGGGAGACCCAGTACTTC. Its protein product is CASGRETQYF.

This clone was observed a handful of times. The chain employs TRBV7-9 and TRBJ1-2, with D perhaps matching TRBD1 (5 bases). Trimming took off 4 bases at V and 6 bases at J, with 18 bases between the two ends. CDR3 length equals 15 residues. Germline V gene data show CDR1 as SEHNR and CDR2 as FQNEAQ (reference sequence). The CDR3 spells CASSSGGSGYDGYTF. The DNA of the CDR3 is TGTGCCAGCAGCTCGGGCGGATCAGGGTACGATGGCTACACCTTC.

The chain uses TRBV6-1 and TRBJ1-2; the match to TRBD1 covers 8 bases. CDR1 and CDR2 (germline): MNHNS, SASEGT. This CDR3 comprises 17 residues. The V gene end was trimmed by 0 bases and the J gene end by 2 bases; junction bases not matched to a gene: 8. In DNA, the CDR3 is TGTGCCAGCAGTGAAGCATGGGGACAGGCAGCAAACTATGGCTACACCTTC. This translates into CASSEAWGQAANYGYTF.